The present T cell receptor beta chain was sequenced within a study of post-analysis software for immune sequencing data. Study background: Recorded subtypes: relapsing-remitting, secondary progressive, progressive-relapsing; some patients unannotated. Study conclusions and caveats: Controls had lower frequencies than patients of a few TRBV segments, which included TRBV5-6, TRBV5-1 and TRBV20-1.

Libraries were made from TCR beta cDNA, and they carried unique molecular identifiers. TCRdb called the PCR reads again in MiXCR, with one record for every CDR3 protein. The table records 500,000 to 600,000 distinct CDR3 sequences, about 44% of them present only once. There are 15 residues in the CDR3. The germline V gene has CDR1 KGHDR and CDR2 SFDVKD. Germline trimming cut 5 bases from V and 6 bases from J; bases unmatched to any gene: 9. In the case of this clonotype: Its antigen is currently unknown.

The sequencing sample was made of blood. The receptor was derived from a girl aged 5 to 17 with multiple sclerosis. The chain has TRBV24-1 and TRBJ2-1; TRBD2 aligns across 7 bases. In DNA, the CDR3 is TGTGCCACCAGTGTTCCTGCGGGAGTAAGCAATGAGCAGTTCTTC. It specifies CATSVPAGVSNEQFF.